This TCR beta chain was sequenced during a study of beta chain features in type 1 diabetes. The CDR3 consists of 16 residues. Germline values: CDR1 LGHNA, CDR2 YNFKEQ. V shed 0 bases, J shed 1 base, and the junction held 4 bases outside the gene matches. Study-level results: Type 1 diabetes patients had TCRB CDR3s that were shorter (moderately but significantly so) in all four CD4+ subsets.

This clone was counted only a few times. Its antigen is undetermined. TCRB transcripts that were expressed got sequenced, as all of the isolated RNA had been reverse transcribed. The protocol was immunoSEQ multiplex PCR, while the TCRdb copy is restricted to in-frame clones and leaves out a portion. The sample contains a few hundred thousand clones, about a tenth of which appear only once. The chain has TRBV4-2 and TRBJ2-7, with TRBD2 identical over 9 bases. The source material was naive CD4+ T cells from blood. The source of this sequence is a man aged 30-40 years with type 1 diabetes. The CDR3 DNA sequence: TGTGCCAGCAGCCAAGATTTGGCGGGGGGGTCCTACGAGCAGTACTTC. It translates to CASSQDLAGGSYEQYF.